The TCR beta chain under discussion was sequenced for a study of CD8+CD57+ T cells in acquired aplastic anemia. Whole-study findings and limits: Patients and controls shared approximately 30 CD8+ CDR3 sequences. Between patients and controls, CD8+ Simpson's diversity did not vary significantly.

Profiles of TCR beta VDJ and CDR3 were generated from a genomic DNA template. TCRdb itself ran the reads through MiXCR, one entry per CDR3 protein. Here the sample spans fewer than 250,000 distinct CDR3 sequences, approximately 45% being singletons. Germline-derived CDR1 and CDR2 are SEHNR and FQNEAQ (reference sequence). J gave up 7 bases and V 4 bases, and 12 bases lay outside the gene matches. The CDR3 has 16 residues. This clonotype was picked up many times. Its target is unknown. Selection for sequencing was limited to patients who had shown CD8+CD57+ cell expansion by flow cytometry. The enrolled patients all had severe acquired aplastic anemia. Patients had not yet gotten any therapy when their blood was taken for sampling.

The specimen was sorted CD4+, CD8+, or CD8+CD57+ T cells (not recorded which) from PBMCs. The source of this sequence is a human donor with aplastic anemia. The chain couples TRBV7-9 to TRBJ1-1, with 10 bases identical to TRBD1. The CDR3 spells CASSSGWDRGSGEAFF. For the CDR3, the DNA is TGTGCCAGCAGCTCCGGGTGGGACAGGGGATCCGGTGAAGCTTTCTTT.